This T cell receptor beta chain is drawn from a study of cytomegalovirus exposure and HLA in healthy donors. General study results and limits: Analyzed later, most CMV-associated TCR beta chains appeared HLA-restricted.

Looked up from germline, CDR1 is SEHNR and CDR2 is FQNEAQ (reference sequence). This CDR3 is 15 amino acids long. Losses at the gene ends were 4 bases for V and 6 bases for J; bases not matched to a gene: 10. The PCR contained 60 Vbeta and 13 Jbeta primers. Only in-frame clones appear in the TCRdb table, and some are missing; sequencing was by immunoSEQ multiplex PCR. The data hold 90,000 to 150,000 clones, with 76% observed a single time. Turning to this clone: What it binds is unknown.

The source material was PBMCs. The source of this sequence is a woman aged 40 to 50 in good health and CMV-seropositive. The chain recombines TRBV7-9 with TRBJ2-3; 7 bases agree with TRBD1. CDR3 amino acids: CASSSSRGRQDTQYF. The CDR3 coding sequence is TGTGCCAGCAGCTCATCAAGGGGGCGACAGGATACGCAGTATTTT. Full variable domain (rest looked up from reference TRBV7-9 and TRBJ2-3): DTGVSQNPRHKITKRGQNVTFRCDPISEHNRLYWYRQTLGQGPEFLTYFQNEAQLEKSRLLSDRFSAERPKGSFSTLEIQRTEQGDSAMYLCASSSSRGRQDTQYFGPGTRLTVL.